A single sample is the source of the 23 T cell receptor beta chains below, sequenced in a study of blood T cell repertoires in COVID-19. The assay was immunoSEQ multiplex PCR, and TCRdb's table has in-frame clones only and misses some. This table holds over 300,000 clones, more than 80% found once. Sequenced sample: peripheral blood. Receptors originate from a man younger than 35 who had recovered from COVID-19.

The chain links TRBV2 to TRBJ1-1; 12 nucleotides line up with TRBD1. Germline V gives CDR1 SNHLY, CDR2 FYNNEI. The CDR3 sequence is 13 residues long. V lost 8 bases, J lost 6 bases, and 4 bases stayed unmatched. The CDR3 here is CASSGQGAPEAFF. The CDR3 bases are TGTGCCAGCTCGGGACAGGGGGCCCCTGAAGCTTTCTTT.

The chain combines TRBV18 with TRBJ2-3; the match to TRBD2 covers 7 bases. Trimming removed 6 bases from V and 1 base from J; junction bases left unmatched: 1. The CDR3 has 13 residues. Germline lookup yields CDR1 KGHSH and CDR2 LQKENI. The CDR3 loop is CASSREGTDTQYF. Written as DNA, the CDR3 is TGTGCCAGCTCCCGGGAGGGCACAGATACGCAGTATTTT.

This rearrangement joins TRBV5-1 to TRBJ2-1; D gene uncertain. Germline values: CDR1 SGHRS, CDR2 YFSETQ. The CDR3 is 16 amino acids. V lost 0 bases to trimming and J lost 2 bases, with 12 bases between them. Here the CDR3 reads CASSLVRSRTYNEQFF. CDR3 DNA sequence: TGCGCCAGCAGCTTGGTACGGAGCCGTACCTACAATGAGCAGTTCTTC.

The chain combines TRBV24-1 with TRBJ1-2; D is perhaps TRBD1 (5 bases). The ends were cut back, 9 bases at V and 2 bases at J, with 27 bases in the middle. The CDR3 is 18 residues long. In germline, CDR1 is KGHDR, CDR2 SFDVKD. CDR3 residues: CATLDHTGTSSLNYGYTF. The CDR3 DNA is TGTGCCACCCTCGATCATACCGGGACTTCCTCCCTGAACTATGGCTACACCTTC.

CDR3 sequence: CASSPRGDPRNEQYF. For the CDR3, the DNA is TGCGCCAGCAGCCCCCGGGGGGACCCCAGGAACGAGCAGTACTTC. The J gene is TRBJ2-7, the V gene TRBV5-1; TRBD2 agrees at 7 bases. V was clipped by 4 bases and J by 5 bases; unmatched bases: 12. CDR3 length: 15 amino acids. CDR1 and CDR2 from the germline V gene are SGHRS and YFSETQ.

V gene TRBV3-1 (or the pseudogene TRBV3-2) combines with J gene TRBJ2-2, with a weak D call TRBD2 (6 bases). The length of the CDR3 is 16 residues. The V and J ends lost 3 bases and 1 base respectively, with 12 bases between them. The germline V gene encodes CDR1 LGHDT and CDR2 YNNKEL (reference sequence). DNA for the CDR3: TGTGCCAGCAGCCAGAGACTAGGCGAGAACACCGGGGAGCTGTTTTTT. Translating it yields CASSQRLGENTGELFF.

This clone was detected only once. The chain links TRBV7-6 to TRBJ2-2; maybe TRBD1 (5 bases). The CDR3 totals 15 residues. V shed 4 bases and J shed 5 bases, with 14 bases lying between them. The V gene's germline CDR1 is SGHVS and CDR2 FNYEAQ. The CDR3 region has the DNA TGTGCCAGCAGCTCCCTAGGCTCAGGGACCGGGGAGCTGTTTTTT. Translation: CASSSLGSGTGELFF.

The rearrangement joins TRBV6-5 to TRBJ2-1, with 8 bases aligning to TRBD1. The CDR3 contains 15 residues. Germline V CDR1 and CDR2: MNHEY, SVGAGI. V trimming: 7 bases; J trimming: 6 bases; junction bases outside the gene matches: 11. The CDR3 protein is CASTGAQGAINEQFF. CDR3 sequence (DNA): TGTGCCAGCACCGGGGCGCAGGGGGCAATCAATGAGCAGTTCTTC.

Regarding this clone: Other DNA sequences in the same sample also yield this CDR3. The chain is built from TRBV5-1 and TRBJ2-7; 11 bases fit TRBD1. The ends lost 4 bases at V and 7 bases at J; junction bases unmatched: 7. The CDR3 length is 14 residues. Germline lookup yields CDR1 SGHRS and CDR2 YFSETQ. The CDR3 is CASSPGQGAGEQYF. In nucleotides, the CDR3 is TGCGCCAGCAGCCCAGGACAGGGGGCGGGGGAGCAGTACTTC.

This rearrangement joins TRBV6-6 to TRBJ1-1; no definite D call. V shed 5 bases and J shed 0 bases, with 7 bases lying between them. This CDR3 region has 13 residues. Germline CDR1 MNHNY, CDR2 SVGAGI (reference sequence). For the CDR3, the DNA is TGTGCCAGCAGTCTGGCTCTGAACACTGAAGCTTTCTTT. Translating it yields CASSLALNTEAFF.

This rearrangement joins TRBV7-9 to TRBJ1-1; a possible D gene is TRBD1 (5 bases). V lost 5 bases and J 3 bases, leaving 19 bases between the germline ends. This CDR3 has 16 amino acids. Germline V gene data show CDR1 as SEHNR and CDR2 as FQNEAQ (reference sequence). The CDR3 loop is CASSPKGTGWYTEAFF. The DNA for the CDR3 is TGTGCCAGCAGCCCTAAGGGAACAGGTTGGTACACTGAAGCTTTCTTT.

V is TRBV19 and J is TRBJ2-5, with D possibly TRBD2 on 6 matching bases. Looked up from germline, CDR1 is LNHDA and CDR2 is SQIVND (reference sequence). V lost 6 bases, J lost 1 base, and 9 bases lay in between. The CDR3 is made up of 13 amino acids. CDR3 amino acids: CASRVAAQETQYF. As DNA, the CDR3 is TGTGCCAGTAGGGTAGCGGCCCAAGAGACCCAGTACTTC.

This clone occurred once. This rearrangement joins TRBV10-2 to TRBJ2-7, with TRBD2 matching over 11 bases. The CDR3 has 15 residues. Germline assignment: CDR1 WSHSY and CDR2 SAAADI. The ends lost 4 bases at V and 6 bases at J; junction bases unmatched: 8. CDR3 amino acids: CASSVTSGTVGEQYF. The DNA of the CDR3 is TGCGCCAGCAGTGTGACTAGCGGGACGGTCGGCGAGCAGTACTTC.

The chain combines TRBV5-1 with TRBJ2-2; 8 bases fit TRBD1. V shed 1 base and J 4 bases; nucleotides not matched to a gene: 12. The germline V gene encodes CDR1 SGHRS and CDR2 YFSETQ. The CDR3 runs to 18 residues. The CDR3 here is CASSLPLTGTGATGELFF. In DNA, the CDR3 is TGCGCCAGCAGCTTGCCGTTAACAGGGACAGGCGCCACCGGGGAGCTGTTTTTT.

The DNA for the CDR3 is TGTGCCACCCGTACAGAGTTTGACTATGGCTACACCTTC. Translated, it gives CATRTEFDYGYTF. This chain uses TRBV6-5 with TRBJ1-2; D is unclear. Per germline, CDR1 MNHEY and CDR2 SVGAGI. The CDR3 contains 13 residues. Between the trimmed V and J ends, which lost 10 bases and 3 bases, there was a span of 15 bases.

V is TRBV6-5 and J is TRBJ1-1; D not certain. Deletions cut 5 bases from V and 3 bases from J, with 7 bases between. The germline V gene has CDR1 MNHEY and CDR2 SVGAGI. This CDR3 comprises 12 residues. This chain's CDR3 is CASSRSYTEAFF. The CDR3 nucleotides read TGTGCCAGCAGTCGGTCTTACACTGAAGCTTTCTTT.

J is TRBJ1-4 and V is TRBV18, with TRBD1 as a possible D gene (5 bases). The CDR3 covers 15 residues. V lost 2 bases to trimming and J lost 5 bases, with 12 bases between them. Germline V gene lookup returns CDR1 KGHSH and CDR2 LQKENI. Here the CDR3 reads CASSPSDSQNEKLFF. The CDR3, as DNA: TGTGCCAGCTCACCATCCGACAGCCAGAATGAAAAACTGTTTTTT.

The gene calls are TRBV6-7 and TRBJ2-1; TRBD2 matches 7 bases. TRBV6-7 is flagged as an ORF with uncertain function. J lost 8 bases, V lost 4 bases, and 14 bases had no gene match. The CDR3 loop spans 16 amino acids. CDR3 amino acids: CASSWTRLATGDEQFF. As DNA, the CDR3 is TGTGCCAGCAGTTGGACTAGGCTAGCGACGGGCGATGAGCAGTTCTTC.

The chain recombines TRBV11-2 with TRBJ2-5, with a possible D match to TRBD2 (6 bases). The V gene's germline CDR1 is SGHAT and CDR2 FQNNGV. Trimming shortened V by 3 bases and J by 3 bases, and 11 bases separated the two germline ends. The CDR3 is made up of 14 amino acids. The CDR3 reads CASSFWRGEETQYF. The CDR3 coding sequence is TGTGCCAGCAGCTTTTGGAGGGGTGAAGAGACCCAGTACTTC.

The chain links TRBV5-1 to TRBJ2-2, with 7 bases matching TRBD1. J gave up 6 bases and V 2 bases, and 13 bases lay outside the gene matches. CDR1 and CDR2 (germline): SGHRS, YFSETQ. There are 17 residues in the CDR3. CDR3 residues: CASSFMPGQTQSGELFF. The CDR3 DNA is TGCGCCAGCAGCTTCATGCCGGGACAGACCCAGTCCGGGGAGCTGTTTTTT.

The chain has TRBV3-1 (or the pseudogene TRBV3-2) and TRBJ1-1; 9 bases align to TRBD1. The CDR3 covers 15 residues. Germline values: CDR1 LGHDT, CDR2 YNNKEL (reference sequence). V lost 4 bases, J lost 6 bases, and 9 bases stayed unmatched. The chain's CDR3 is CASSPWTGESSEAFF. The DNA for the CDR3 is TGTGCCAGCAGCCCATGGACAGGGGAGAGCTCTGAAGCTTTCTTT.

The sample holds one count of this clone. The rearrangement links TRBV7-2 to TRBJ2-7; tentative D call: TRBD2 (7 bases). Germline lookup yields CDR1 SGHTA and CDR2 FQGNSA. The CDR3 is 15 amino acids. V was clipped by 1 base and J by 3 bases, with 13 bases between them. CDR3: CASSLGRGPFYEQYF. The CDR3 region has the DNA TGTGCCAGCAGCTTAGGGCGGGGGCCTTTCTACGAGCAGTACTTC.

The chain combines TRBV18 with TRBJ1-1; possible D gene TRBD1, 6 bases. Germline V gene lookup returns CDR1 KGHSH and CDR2 LQKENI. Trimming took 2 bases from V and 10 from J, leaving 20 bases between them. The CDR3 runs to 15 residues. The CDR3 nucleotides read TGTGCCAGCTCACCAGGGCTGGGGGCGCGTGCATCAGCTTTCTTT. Translating it yields CASSPGLGARASAFF.